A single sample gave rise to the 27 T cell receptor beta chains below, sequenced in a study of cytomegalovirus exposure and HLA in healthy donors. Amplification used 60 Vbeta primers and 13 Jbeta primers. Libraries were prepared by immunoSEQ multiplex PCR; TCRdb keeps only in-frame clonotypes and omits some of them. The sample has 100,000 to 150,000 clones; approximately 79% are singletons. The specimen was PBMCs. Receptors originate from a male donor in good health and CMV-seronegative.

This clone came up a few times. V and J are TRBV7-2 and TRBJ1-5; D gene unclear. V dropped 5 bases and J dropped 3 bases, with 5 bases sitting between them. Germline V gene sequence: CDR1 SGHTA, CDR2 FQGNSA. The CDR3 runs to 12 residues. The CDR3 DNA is TGTGCCAGCAGCCCGTACAATCAGCCCCAGCATTTT. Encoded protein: CASSPYNQPQHF. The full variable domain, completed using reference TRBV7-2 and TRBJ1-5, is GAGVSQSPSNKVTEKGKDVELRCDPISGHTALYWYRQSLGQGLEFLIYFQGNSAPDKSGLPSDRFSAERTGGSVSTLTIQRTQQEDSAVYLCASSPYNQPQHFGDGTRLSIL.

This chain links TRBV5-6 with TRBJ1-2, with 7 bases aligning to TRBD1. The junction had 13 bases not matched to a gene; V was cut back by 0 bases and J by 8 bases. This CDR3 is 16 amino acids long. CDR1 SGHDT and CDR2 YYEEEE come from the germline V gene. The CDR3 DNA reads TGTGCCAGCAGCTTGGCCGAAGTAAGGGGGCGAGGAGGCTACACCTTC. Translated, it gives CASSLAEVRGRGGYTF.

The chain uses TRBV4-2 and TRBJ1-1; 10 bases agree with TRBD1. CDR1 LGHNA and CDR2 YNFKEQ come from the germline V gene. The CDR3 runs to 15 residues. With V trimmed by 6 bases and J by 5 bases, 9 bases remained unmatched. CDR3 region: CASRPRDRGTTEAFF. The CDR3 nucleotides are TGTGCCAGCAGGCCCCGGGACAGGGGAACGACTGAAGCTTTCTTT.

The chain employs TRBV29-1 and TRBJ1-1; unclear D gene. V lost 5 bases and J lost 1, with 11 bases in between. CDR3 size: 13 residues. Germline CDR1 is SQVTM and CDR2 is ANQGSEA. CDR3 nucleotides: TGCAGCGTTCAAGGCGGAGAGAACACTGAAGCTTTCTTT. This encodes CSVQGGENTEAFF.

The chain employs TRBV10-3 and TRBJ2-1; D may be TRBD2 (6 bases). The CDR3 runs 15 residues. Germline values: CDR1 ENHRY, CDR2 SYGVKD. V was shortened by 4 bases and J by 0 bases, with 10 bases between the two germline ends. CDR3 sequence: CAISVGGSSYNEQFF. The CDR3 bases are TGTGCCATCAGTGTTGGGGGGAGCTCCTACAATGAGCAGTTCTTC.

CDR3 amino acids: CASSFTRVRTYNEQFF. The CDR3 DNA is TGTGCCAGCTCCTTTACACGGGTAAGAACCTACAATGAGCAGTTCTTC. The rearrangement joins TRBV2 to TRBJ2-1, with D hard to call. Germline-derived CDR1 and CDR2 are SNHLY and FYNNEI. This CDR3 comprises 16 residues. With 8 bases removed from V and 2 bases from J, the gap between germline ends came to 19 bases.

The CDR3: CAWRESGNTIYF. CDR3 nucleotide sequence: TGTGCCTGGAGGGAGTCTGGAAACACCATATATTTT. The chain joins TRBV30 to TRBJ1-3; unclear D gene. Between the trimmed V and J ends, which lost 3 bases and 1 base, there was a span of 4 bases. Germline V gene sequence: CDR1 GTSNPN, CDR2 SVGIG (reference sequence). The CDR3 runs to 12 residues.

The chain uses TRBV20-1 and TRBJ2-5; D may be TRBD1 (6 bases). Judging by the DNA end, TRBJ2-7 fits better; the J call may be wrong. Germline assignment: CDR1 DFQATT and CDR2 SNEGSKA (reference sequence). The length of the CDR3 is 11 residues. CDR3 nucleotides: TGCAGTGCCGAAACAGGGTACGAGCAGTACTTC. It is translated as CSAETGYEQYF.

The CDR3 coding sequence is TGTGCCAGCAGCCAAGAGATCGCGGCGGCCAAAAACATTCAGTACTTC. It codes for CASSQEIAAAKNIQYF. This sequence joins TRBV4-2 and TRBJ2-4, with D uncertain. V gave up 0 bases and J gave up 1 base, with 10 bases separating them. The germline gives CDR1 LGHNA, CDR2 YNFKEQ. The CDR3 totals 16 residues.

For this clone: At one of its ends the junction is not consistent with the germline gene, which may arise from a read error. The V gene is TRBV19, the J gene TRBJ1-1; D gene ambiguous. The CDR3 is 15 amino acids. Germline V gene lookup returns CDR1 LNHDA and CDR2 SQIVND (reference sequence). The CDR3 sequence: CASSIMPGLTTEASF. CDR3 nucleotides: TGTGCCAGTAGTATAATGCCCGGATTAACTACTGAAGCTTCCTTT.

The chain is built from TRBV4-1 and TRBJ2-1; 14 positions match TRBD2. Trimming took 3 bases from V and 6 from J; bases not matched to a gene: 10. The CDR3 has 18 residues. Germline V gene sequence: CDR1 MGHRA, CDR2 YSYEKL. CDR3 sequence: CASSHKSGGLAGGNEQFF. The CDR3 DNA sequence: TGCGCCAGCAGCCATAAATCCGGTGGACTAGCGGGGGGCAATGAGCAGTTCTTC.

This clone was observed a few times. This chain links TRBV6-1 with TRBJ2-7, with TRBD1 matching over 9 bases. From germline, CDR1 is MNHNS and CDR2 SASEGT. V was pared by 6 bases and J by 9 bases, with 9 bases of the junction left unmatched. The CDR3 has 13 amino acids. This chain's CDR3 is CASSRDRASVQYF. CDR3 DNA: TGTGCCAGCAGCCGGGACAGGGCCTCCGTGCAGTACTTC.

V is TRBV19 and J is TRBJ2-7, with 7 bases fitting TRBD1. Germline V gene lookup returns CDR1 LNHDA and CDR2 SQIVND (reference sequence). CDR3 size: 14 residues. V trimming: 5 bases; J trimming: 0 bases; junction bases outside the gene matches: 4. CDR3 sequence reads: CASSEQGSSYEQYF. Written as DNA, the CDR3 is TGTGCCAGTAGTGAACAGGGGAGCTCCTACGAGCAGTACTTC.

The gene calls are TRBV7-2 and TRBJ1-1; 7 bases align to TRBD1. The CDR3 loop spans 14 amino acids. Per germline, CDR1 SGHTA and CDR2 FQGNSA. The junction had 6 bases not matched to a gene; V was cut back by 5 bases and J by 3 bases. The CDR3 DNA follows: TGTGCCAGCAGCCAAGGGGACAGTCACACTGAAGCTTTCTTT. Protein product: CASSQGDSHTEAFF. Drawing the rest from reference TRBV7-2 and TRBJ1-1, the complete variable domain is GAGVSQSPSNKVTEKGKDVELRCDPISGHTALYWYRQSLGQGLEFLIYFQGNSAPDKSGLPSDRFSAERTGGSVSTLTIQRTQQEDSAVYLCASSQGDSHTEAFFGQGTRLTVV.

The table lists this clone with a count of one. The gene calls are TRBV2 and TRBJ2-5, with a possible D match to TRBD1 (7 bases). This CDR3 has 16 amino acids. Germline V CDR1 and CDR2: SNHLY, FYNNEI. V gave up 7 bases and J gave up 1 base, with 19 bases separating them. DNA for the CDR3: TGTGCCAGCAAGAGGAGGGGGACAGAATTCCAAGAGACCCAGTACTTC. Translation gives CASKRRGTEFQETQYF.

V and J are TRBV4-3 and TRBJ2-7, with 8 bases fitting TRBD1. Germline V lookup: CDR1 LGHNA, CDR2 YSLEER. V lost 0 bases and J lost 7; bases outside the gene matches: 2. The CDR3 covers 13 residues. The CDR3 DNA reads TGCGCCAGCAGCCAAGACAGGGGGCTTGAGCAGTACTTC. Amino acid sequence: CASSQDRGLEQYF.

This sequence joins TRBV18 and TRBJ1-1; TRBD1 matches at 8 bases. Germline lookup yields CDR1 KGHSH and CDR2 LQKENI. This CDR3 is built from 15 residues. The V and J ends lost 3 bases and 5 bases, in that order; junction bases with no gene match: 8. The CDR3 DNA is TGTGCCAGCTCACCTCCAGGGGGCGCAGGGACTGAAGCTTTCTTT. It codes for CASSPPGGAGTEAFF.

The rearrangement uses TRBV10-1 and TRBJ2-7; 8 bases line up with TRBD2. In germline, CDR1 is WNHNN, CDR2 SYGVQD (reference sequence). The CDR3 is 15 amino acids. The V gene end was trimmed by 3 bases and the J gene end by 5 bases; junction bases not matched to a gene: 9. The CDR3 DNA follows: TGCGCCAGCAGTGACCCGGGACTAGGAGAACACGAGCAGTACTTC. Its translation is CASSDPGLGEHEQYF.

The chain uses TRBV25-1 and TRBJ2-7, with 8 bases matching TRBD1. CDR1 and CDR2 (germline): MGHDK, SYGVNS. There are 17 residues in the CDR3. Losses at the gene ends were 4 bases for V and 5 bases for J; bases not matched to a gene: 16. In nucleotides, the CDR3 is TGTGCCAGCAGTGCCTCTACAGGCAGGACAGGGTCGCACGAGCAGTACTTC. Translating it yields CASSASTGRTGSHEQYF.

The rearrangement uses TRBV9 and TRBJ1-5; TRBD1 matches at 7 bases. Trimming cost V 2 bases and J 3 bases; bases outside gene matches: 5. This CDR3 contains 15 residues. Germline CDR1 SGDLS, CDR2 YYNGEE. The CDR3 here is CASSVGTASNQPQHF. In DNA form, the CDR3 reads TGTGCCAGCAGCGTGGGGACAGCCTCCAATCAGCCCCAGCATTTT.

The CDR3 coding sequence is TGTGCCAGCAGCGCCTTCTCAGGGCCCAATGAAAAACTGTTTTTT. It encodes CASSAFSGPNEKLFF. The chain recombines TRBV9 with TRBJ1-4, with a possible D match to TRBD1 (5 bases). The V gene lost 3 bases and the J gene lost 5 bases, with 14 bases spanning the gap. Germline CDR1 SGDLS, CDR2 YYNGEE. This CDR3 spans 15 amino acids.

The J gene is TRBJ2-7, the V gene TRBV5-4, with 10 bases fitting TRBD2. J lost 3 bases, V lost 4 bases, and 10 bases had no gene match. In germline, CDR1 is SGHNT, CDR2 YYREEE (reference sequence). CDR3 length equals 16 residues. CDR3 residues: CASSRQASGGFYEQYF. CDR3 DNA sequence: TGTGCCAGCAGCCGACAAGCTAGCGGGGGATTCTACGAGCAGTACTTC.

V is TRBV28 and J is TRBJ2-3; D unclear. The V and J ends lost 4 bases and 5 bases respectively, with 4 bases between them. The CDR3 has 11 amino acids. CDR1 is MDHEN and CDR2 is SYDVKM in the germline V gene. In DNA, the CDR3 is TGTGCCAGCAGTTCTATAGATACGCAGTATTTT. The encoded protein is CASSSIDTQYF.

In DNA, the CDR3 is TGTGCCAGCAGCTTAGTGCGCGTAGAAGAGACCCAGTACTTC. Translation gives CASSLVRVEETQYF. The V call is TRBV7-9, the J call TRBJ2-5, with D unresolved. V was trimmed by 1 base and J by 3 bases, leaving 9 bases between them. Germline values: CDR1 SEHNR, CDR2 FQNEAQ (reference sequence). The CDR3 totals 14 residues.

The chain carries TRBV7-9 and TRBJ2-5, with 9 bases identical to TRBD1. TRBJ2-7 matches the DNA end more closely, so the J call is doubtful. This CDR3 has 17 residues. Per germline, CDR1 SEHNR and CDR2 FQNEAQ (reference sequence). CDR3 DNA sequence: TGTGCCAGCAGCTTAGCGCGGGGAGGGACAGGGTCCCACGAGCAGTACTTC. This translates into CASSLARGGTGSHEQYF.

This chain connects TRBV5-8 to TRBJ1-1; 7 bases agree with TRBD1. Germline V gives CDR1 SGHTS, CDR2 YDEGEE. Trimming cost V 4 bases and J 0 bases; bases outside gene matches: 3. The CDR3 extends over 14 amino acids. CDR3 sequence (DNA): TGTGCCAGCAGCGCGGGACAGATGAACACTGAAGCTTTCTTT. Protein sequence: CASSAGQMNTEAFF.

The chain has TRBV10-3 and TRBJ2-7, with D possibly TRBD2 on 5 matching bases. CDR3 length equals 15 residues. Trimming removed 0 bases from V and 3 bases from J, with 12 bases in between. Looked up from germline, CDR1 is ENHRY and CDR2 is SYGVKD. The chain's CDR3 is CAISESGRKGYEQYF. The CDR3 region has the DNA TGTGCCATCAGTGAGTCGGGGAGAAAAGGCTACGAGCAGTACTTC.